The 27 T cell receptor beta chains presented below share a single source sample, sequenced in a study of blood T cell repertoires in COVID-19. The table came from immunoSEQ multiplex PCR; TCRdb's copy has only in-frame clones and leaves some out. Here the sample spans about 210,000 clones, around 80% being singletons. Sequencing was carried out using peripheral blood. The receptor set was obtained from a woman aged 70-85 years with acute or convalescent COVID-19.

The chain employs TRBV12-3 or TRBV12-4 and TRBJ2-7; D is ambiguous. This CDR3 comprises 10 residues. The ends were cut back, 3 bases at V and 5 bases at J, with 2 bases in the middle. The CDR3 sequence is CASSFDEQYV. The CDR3 DNA sequence: TGTGCCAGCAGTTTCGACGAGCAGTACGTC.

J is TRBJ1-2 and V is TRBV6-5; 7 nucleotides agree with TRBD1. Germline V gene data show CDR1 as MNHEY and CDR2 as SVGAGI. The CDR3 has 15 residues. V dropped 6 bases and J dropped 6; count of bases not matched to a gene: 13. CDR3 in DNA: TGTGCCAGCAGGCGGCCTGGGACAGTAGAAAATGGCTACACCTTC. This gives the protein CASRRPGTVENGYTF.

The rearrangement uses TRBV18 and TRBJ1-4; 8 nucleotides agree with TRBD1. V lost 3 bases, J lost 1 base, and 1 base stayed unmatched. Germline V gene sequence: CDR1 KGHSH, CDR2 LQKENI. The CDR3 is 15 residues long. The CDR3 loop reads CASSPDRGTNEKLFF. DNA for the CDR3: TGTGCCAGCTCACCCGACAGGGGAACTAATGAAAAACTGTTTTTT.

The rearrangement joins TRBV7-2 to TRBJ2-5, with 7 bases identical to TRBD2. Unmatched junction bases numbered 16, after V lost 5 bases and J lost 4 bases. Germline CDR1 SGHTA, CDR2 FQGNSA. The CDR3 consists of 17 residues. CDR3 DNA sequence: TGTGCCAGCAGCCCCTTCGTCGGGGGGAGTGATCGAGAGACCCAGTACTTC. Its protein is CASSPFVGGSDRETQYF.

This clone was seen a single time. The chain carries TRBV7-2 and TRBJ2-7, with 14 bases that match TRBD2. Looked up from germline, CDR1 is SGHTA and CDR2 is FQGNSA. CDR3 length: 18 amino acids. V lost 5 bases to trimming and J lost 4 bases; unmatched junction nucleotides: 13. The CDR3: CASSPRKTSGGDRYEQYF. The CDR3 DNA is TGTGCCAGCAGCCCACGAAAGACTAGCGGGGGGGACAGATACGAGCAGTACTTC.

The chain couples TRBV5-1 to TRBJ1-4; 11 nucleotides line up with TRBD1. This CDR3 comprises 15 residues. V shed 7 bases and J 5 bases; nucleotides not matched to a gene: 7. Germline V gene data show CDR1 as SGHRS and CDR2 as YFSETQ. CDR3 DNA: TGCGCCAGCCGGGACAGGGGGGAGAAAAATGAAAAACTGTTTTTT. Its translation: CASRDRGEKNEKLFF.

This clone was seen at least ten times. The rearrangement links TRBV30 to TRBJ2-2, with 7 bases matching TRBD1. V shed 0 bases, J shed 6 bases, and the junction held 7 bases outside the gene matches. This CDR3 comprises 15 residues. Germline loops: CDR1 GTSNPN, CDR2 SVGIG (reference sequence). The CDR3, as DNA: TGTGCCTGGAGTGTAGCGGACAGGCGGGCCGGGGAGCTGTTTTTT. This codes for CAWSVADRRAGELFF.

The V gene is TRBV24-1, the J gene TRBJ2-3; possible D gene TRBD1, 6 bases. Trimming took 7 bases from V and 6 from J, leaving 7 bases between them. Germline CDR1 and CDR2: KGHDR and SFDVKD. The CDR3 spans 11 residues. CDR3 region: CATRRGDTQYF. The CDR3 nucleotides are TGTGCCACCAGAAGGGGGGATACGCAGTATTTT.

CDR3 nucleotide sequence: TGTGCCAGCCCCTGCCCGGAGAATTCACCCCTCCACTTT. It specifies CASPCPENSPLHF. The chain carries TRBV21-1 and TRBJ1-6. TRBV21-1 is given as a pseudogene. CDR3 size: 13 residues.

CDR3 in amino acids: CASRGTGSHEQYF. Here the CDR3 DNA reads TGTGCCAGCAGGGGGACAGGGTCACACGAGCAGTACTTC. The V gene is TRBV6-5, the J gene TRBJ2-7; TRBD1 aligns across 9 bases. The CDR3 loop spans 13 amino acids. V gave up 6 bases and J gave up 5 bases; unmatched junction bases: 5. Germline assignment: CDR1 MNHEY and CDR2 SVGAGI.

The V and J genes are TRBV29-1 and TRBJ2-5, with TRBD1 matching over 10 bases. Looked up from germline, CDR1 is SQVTM and CDR2 is ANQGSEA. The CDR3 runs to 14 residues. Trimming at V came to 5 bases and at J to 3 bases, leaving 6 bases not matched to a gene. CDR3 in DNA: TGCAGCGTTCCTTCCGGGACAGGGGAAGAGACCCAGTACTTC. Amino acids: CSVPSGTGEETQYF.

The genes are TRBV20-1 and TRBJ1-5; TRBD1 aligns across 8 bases. V gave up 3 bases and J gave up 7 bases; unmatched junction bases: 11. Germline CDR1 reads DFQATT; CDR2 reads SNEGSKA (reference sequence). The CDR3 is 15 residues long. The CDR3 sequence is CSASSRSGGEQPQHF. The DNA of the CDR3 is TGCAGTGCTAGTTCCCGGTCAGGGGGCGAACAGCCCCAGCATTTT.

The rearrangement joins TRBV2 to TRBJ2-5, with TRBD2 matching 7 bases. The CDR3 is made up of 17 amino acids. Looked up from germline, CDR1 is SNHLY and CDR2 is FYNNEI. J lost 5 bases, V lost 2 bases, and 14 bases had no gene match. The CDR3 here is CASSEIILRVGGETQYF. The CDR3 DNA is TGTGCCAGCAGTGAAATTATCTTACGAGTGGGGGGGGAGACCCAGTACTTC.

The V call is TRBV7-7, the J call TRBJ2-2; possibly TRBD1 for D (6 bases). Germline V gene lookup returns CDR1 SSHAT and CDR2 FNYEAQ (reference sequence). Trimming shortened V by 1 base and J by 7 bases, and 10 bases separated the two germline ends. The CDR3 runs to 14 residues. CDR3 sequence: CASSLVRGNGELFF. In DNA, the CDR3 is TGTGCCAGCAGCTTAGTCAGGGGAAACGGGGAGCTGTTTTTT. The variable domain in full, completed from reference TRBV7-7 and TRBJ2-2, reads GAGVSQSPRYKVTKRGQDVTLRCDPISSHATLYWYQQALGQGPEFLTYFNYEAQPDKSGLPSDRFSAERPEGSISTLTIQRTEQRDSAMYRCASSLVRGNGELFFGEGSRLTVL.

V usage is TRBV25-1 and J usage is TRBJ2-3, with 8 bases identical to TRBD2. Germline CDR1 reads MGHDK; CDR2 reads SYGVNS. Trimming removed 7 bases from V and 8 bases from J; junction bases left unmatched: 11. The length of the CDR3 is 14 residues. The CDR3 DNA reads TGTGCCAGCACTCCGGGGGGGACTGGGGGTACGCAGTATTTT. This encodes CASTPGGTGGTQYF. Based on the CDR3 plus reference TRBV25-1 and TRBJ2-3, the full variable domain is EADIYQTPRYLVIGTGKKITLECSQTMGHDKMYWYQQDPGMELHLIHYSYGVNSTEKGDLSSESTVSRIRTEHFPLTLESARPSHTSQYLCASTPGGTGGTQYFGPGTRLTVL.

There are a few counts of this clone. The chain uses TRBV10-3 and TRBJ2-7; 9 nucleotides line up with TRBD1. This CDR3 has 14 amino acids. V shed 8 bases, J shed 2 bases, and the junction held 7 bases outside the gene matches. Germline assignment: CDR1 ENHRY and CDR2 SYGVKD. This CDR3 reads CAIRPGQGAYEQYF. The CDR3 DNA is TGTGCCATCCGACCGGGACAGGGAGCCTACGAGCAGTACTTC.

The genes are TRBV30 and TRBJ1-5; tentatively, D is TRBD1 (5 bases). Trimming removed 2 bases at V and 6 bases at J, with 14 bases between. This CDR3 spans 14 amino acids. Germline V gene data show CDR1 as GTSNPN and CDR2 as SVGIG (reference sequence). In DNA, the CDR3 is TGTGCCTGGAGTTCTAGGGGTGGCGGTCAGCCCCAGCATTTT. Translated, it gives CAWSSRGGGQPQHF.

As DNA, the CDR3 is TGTGCCAGCAGTGGCGCCGGGACAGGGGTATACTATGGCTACACCTTC. It encodes CASSGAGTGVYYGYTF. The chain joins TRBV2 to TRBJ1-2; TRBD1 aligns across 10 bases. Germline V CDR1 and CDR2: SNHLY, FYNNEI. V shed 4 bases and J 3 bases; nucleotides not matched to a gene: 8. CDR3 length equals 16 residues. The full variable domain, rest sourced from reference TRBV2 and TRBJ1-2, is EPEVTQTPSHQVTQMGQEVILRCVPISNHLYFYWYRQILGQKVEFLVSFYNNEISEKSEIFDDQFSVERPDGSNFTLKIRSTKLEDSAMYFCASSGAGTGVYYGYTFGSGTRLTVV.

The chain employs TRBV7-6 and TRBJ2-7, with TRBD2 matching 12 bases. CDR1 and CDR2 (germline): SGHVS, FNYEAQ. CDR3 length: 15 residues. Germline trimming cut 1 base from V and 6 bases from J; bases unmatched to any gene: 4. The CDR3 nucleotides are TGTGCCAGCAGCTTAGGACTAGCGGGGGATGGCGAGCAGTACTTC. This encodes CASSLGLAGDGEQYF.

V is TRBV7-2 and J is TRBJ2-7, with 8 bases fitting TRBD1. Germline lookup yields CDR1 SGHTA and CDR2 FQGNSA. The CDR3 has 14 residues. J lost 5 bases, V lost 5 bases, and 8 bases had no gene match. The CDR3 sequence is CASSGQGSIDEQYF. CDR3 nucleotide sequence: TGTGCCAGCAGCGGACAGGGTTCAATCGACGAGCAGTACTTC.

V and J are TRBV5-1 and TRBJ1-3; 9 bases are shared with TRBD1. Trimming cost V 4 bases and J 7 bases; bases outside gene matches: 6. The CDR3 totals 14 residues. The germline V gene has CDR1 SGHRS and CDR2 YFSETQ. This CDR3 reads CASSRDRAGNTIYF. The CDR3 DNA reads TGCGCCAGCAGCCGGGACAGGGCGGGGAACACCATATATTTT.

This clone was counted a few times. The chain employs TRBV7-6 and TRBJ2-3; TRBD2 is a possible D gene (6 bases). This CDR3 is built from 15 residues. CDR1 and CDR2 from the germline V gene are SGHVS and FNYEAQ. V was trimmed by 4 bases and J by 4 bases, leaving 15 bases between them. CDR3 sequence reads: CASSSLRTGADTQYF. The CDR3 DNA sequence: TGTGCCAGCAGCTCCCTACGCACGGGGGCAGATACGCAGTATTTT.

The chain is built from TRBV12-3 or TRBV12-4 and TRBJ2-3; D might be TRBD2 (7 bases). This CDR3 spans 11 amino acids. Trimming stripped 10 bases from V and 9 bases from J, with 14 bases between. The CDR3 loop reads CATSGGLTQYF. The CDR3 DNA reads as TGTGCCACGTCCGGGGGGCTCACGCAGTATTTT.

This clone was recorded once. Other nucleotide sequences from this sample produce the same CDR3. The chain is built from TRBV24-1 and TRBJ2-3; 10 bases are a match to TRBD2. Germline V CDR1 and CDR2: KGHDR, SFDVKD. V lost 3 bases and J lost 3; bases outside the gene matches: 5. The CDR3 covers 16 residues. The CDR3: CATSDPPSGGTDTQYF. The CDR3 DNA sequence: TGTGCCACCAGTGATCCCCCTAGCGGGGGTACAGATACGCAGTATTTT.

CDR3 loop: CASSYTARETQYF. The CDR3 bases are TGTGCCAGCAGTTACACGGCGCGGGAGACCCAGTACTTC. V gene TRBV6-2 or TRBV6-3 combines with J gene TRBJ2-5; D remains unclear. V lost 2 bases and J lost 5, with 9 bases in between. CDR1 is MNHEY, CDR2 SVGEGT, per germline. This CDR3 spans 13 amino acids.

The sample holds a few counts of this clone. V is TRBV4-1 and J is TRBJ1-6; D remains unclear. The length of the CDR3 is 14 residues. V lost 4 bases and J lost 2, with 6 bases in between. The germline V gene encodes CDR1 MGHRA and CDR2 YSYEKL. CDR3 sequence reads: CASSPQTYNSPLHF. DNA for the CDR3: TGCGCCAGCAGCCCCCAAACCTATAATTCACCCCTCCACTTT.

The rearrangement links TRBV2 to TRBJ2-3; 8 nucleotides line up with TRBD2. CDR3 size: 14 residues. With 4 bases clipped from V and 5 bases from J, the junction kept 5 bases outside the gene matches. Per the germline V gene, CDR1 is SNHLY and CDR2 is FYNNEI. CDR3: CASSVSGTRDTQYF. For the CDR3, the DNA is TGTGCCAGCAGTGTATCCGGGACTAGAGATACGCAGTATTTT.